One sample yielded the 29 T cell receptor beta chains listed below, sequenced in a study of cytomegalovirus exposure and HLA in healthy donors. The PCR was carried out with 60 Vbeta primers and 13 Jbeta primers. TCRdb keeps only in-frame clones here, not all; method: immunoSEQ multiplex PCR. Its clone listing holds more than 100,000 clones. The sample comprised PBMCs. The source of these receptors is a woman aged 40 to 49 in good health and CMV-seronegative.

This chain connects TRBV4-3 to TRBJ1-2; 7 bases agree with TRBD1. Germline CDR1 and CDR2: LGHNA and YSLEER. The trim removed 0 bases at V and 8 bases at J, leaving 9 bases unmatched. The CDR3 runs 15 residues. The CDR3 bases are TGCGCCAGCAGCCAAGATCAAGGGGGCGCGTGGGGCTACACCTTC. It codes for CASSQDQGGAWGYTF.

The rearrangement joins TRBV10-3 to TRBJ2-5; unclear D gene. The CDR3 loop spans 12 amino acids. Germline assignment: CDR1 ENHRY and CDR2 SYGVKD. With 11 bases removed from V and 2 bases from J, the gap between germline ends came to 12 bases. CDR3 loop: CAPHWAQETQYF. The CDR3 nucleotides are TGTGCCCCTCATTGGGCTCAAGAGACCCAGTACTTC.

The rearrangement links TRBV7-9 to TRBJ1-4, with D perhaps matching TRBD1 (5 bases). The CDR3 consists of 15 residues. CDR1 and CDR2 from the germline V gene are SEHNR and FQNEAQ (reference sequence). Trimming left V 2 bases short and J 2 bases short, with 9 bases between. The CDR3 reads CASSLYGGTNEKLFF. The DNA of the CDR3 is TGTGCCAGCAGCTTATACGGGGGGACTAATGAAAAACTGTTTTTT.

The chain links TRBV5-1 to TRBJ2-7, with 8 bases fitting TRBD1. The germline CDR1 and CDR2 sequences are SGHRS and YFSETQ. The J segment lost 2 bases and the V segment lost 5 bases, leaving 6 bases of the junction unmatched. The CDR3 is made up of 14 amino acids. CDR3 sequence: CASRSTGGPYEQYF. The DNA of the CDR3 is TGCGCCAGCAGGTCCACAGGGGGTCCCTACGAGCAGTACTTC.

The chain carries TRBV9 and TRBJ1-6, with 10 bases lining up with TRBD1. J lost 8 bases, V lost 3 bases, and 5 bases had no gene match. Germline values: CDR1 SGDLS, CDR2 YYNGEE. This CDR3 comprises 15 residues. The CDR3 DNA sequence: TGTGCCAGCAGCGCACCGGGACAGGGGTATTCACCCCTCCACTTT. It encodes CASSAPGQGYSPLHF.

The chain carries TRBV5-4 and TRBJ2-1; the D gene is possibly TRBD2 (6 bases). Trimming took 1 base from V and 4 from J, leaving 12 bases between them. Germline V gene data show CDR1 as SGHNT and CDR2 as YYREEE (reference sequence). This CDR3 region has 15 residues. CDR3 sequence: CASSLLVSGYNEQFF. DNA for the CDR3: TGTGCCAGCAGCTTGTTGGTTAGCGGATACAATGAGCAGTTCTTC. The variable domain in full, with the rest retrieved from reference TRBV5-4 and TRBJ2-1, is ETGVTQSPTHLIKTRGQQVTLRCSSQSGHNTVSWYQQALGQGPQFIFQYYREEENGRGNFPPRFSGLQFPNYSSELNVNALELDDSALYLCASSLLVSGYNEQFFGPGTRLTVL.

V usage is TRBV18 and J usage is TRBJ2-7; tentative D call: TRBD1 (5 bases). Trimming pared 4 bases from V and 2 bases from J, leaving 12 bases between. CDR1 is KGHSH, CDR2 LQKENI, per germline. This CDR3 comprises 14 residues. Here the CDR3 reads CASSLASTAYEQYF. CDR3 sequence (DNA): TGTGCCAGCTCACTCGCATCGACAGCCTACGAGCAGTACTTC.

The V gene is TRBV7-2, the J gene TRBJ2-5; 12 bases align to TRBD2. The CDR3 extends over 17 amino acids. From germline, CDR1 is SGHTA and CDR2 FQGNSA. V lost 2 bases and J lost 4; bases outside the gene matches: 8. The CDR3 spells CASSLWASGGAPETQYF. The CDR3 DNA sequence: TGTGCCAGCAGCTTATGGGCTAGCGGGGGGGCCCCAGAGACCCAGTACTTC.

The chain recombines TRBV13 with TRBJ1-2, with 7 bases identical to TRBD1. CDR1 PRHDT and CDR2 FYEKMQ come from the germline V gene (reference sequence). This CDR3 region has 15 residues. Trimming removed 0 bases from V and 2 bases from J; junction bases left unmatched: 3. The CDR3 spells CASSLGAGGNYGYTF. CDR3 in DNA: TGTGCCAGCAGCTTAGGCGCAGGGGGAAACTATGGCTACACCTTC.

V is TRBV5-8 and J is TRBJ1-2, with D perhaps TRBD1 (5 bases). Trimming stripped 3 bases from V and 0 bases from J, with 12 bases between. This CDR3 contains 15 residues. Germline lookup yields CDR1 SGHTS and CDR2 YDEGEE. CDR3 protein: CASSWGLETNYGYTF. The CDR3, as DNA: TGTGCCAGCAGCTGGGGACTGGAGACTAACTATGGCTACACCTTC.

V usage is TRBV5-1 and J usage is TRBJ1-1; maybe TRBD1 (6 bases). CDR3 length equals 15 residues. Per the germline V gene, CDR1 is SGHRS and CDR2 is YFSETQ. V was shortened by 5 bases and J by 0 bases, with 14 bases between the two germline ends. This CDR3 is CASRPLTGLNTEAFF. The CDR3 region has the DNA TGCGCCAGCAGACCCCTGACAGGACTGAACACTGAAGCTTTCTTT.

In DNA, the CDR3 is TGTGCCAGCAGCTTAGCGTTCGGACAGCCCTACAATGAGCAGTTCTTC. Translation gives CASSLAFGQPYNEQFF. The V gene is TRBV7-2, the J gene TRBJ2-1, with a tentative D call TRBD1 (6 bases). V was pared by 0 bases and J by 2 bases, with 11 bases between. Germline-derived CDR1 and CDR2 are SGHTA and FQGNSA. The CDR3 runs to 16 residues. The variable domain in full, completed from reference TRBV7-2 and TRBJ2-1, reads GAGVSQSPSNKVTEKGKDVELRCDPISGHTALYWYRQSLGQGLEFLIYFQGNSAPDKSGLPSDRFSAERTGGSVSTLTIQRTQQEDSAVYLCASSLAFGQPYNEQFFGPGTRLTVL.

J is TRBJ1-1 and V is TRBV5-1, with 10 bases aligning to TRBD1. In germline, CDR1 is SGHRS, CDR2 YFSETQ. The CDR3 totals 15 residues. V dropped 3 bases and J dropped 5; count of bases not matched to a gene: 7. CDR3 DNA sequence: TGCGCCAGCAGCTCCCGACAGGGGGCGGGAACTGAAGCTTTCTTT. This gives the protein CASSSRQGAGTEAFF. The full variable domain, with the rest looked up from reference TRBV5-1 and TRBJ1-1, is KAGVTQTPRYLIKTRGQQVTLSCSPISGHRSVSWYQQTPGQGLQFLFEYFSETQRNKGNFPGRFSGRQFSNSRSEMNVSTLELGDSALYLCASSSRQGAGTEAFFGQGTRLTVV.

The gene calls are TRBV7-8 and TRBJ2-7, with 8 positions matching TRBD1. The CDR3 totals 15 residues. V dropped 1 base and J dropped 3; count of bases not matched to a gene: 5. Per the germline V gene, CDR1 is SGHVS and CDR2 is FQNEAQ. DNA of the CDR3: TGTGCCAGCAGCTTAGTATCCGACAGGGGCTACGAGCAGTACGTC. Translation: CASSLVSDRGYEQYV.

This rearrangement joins TRBV19 to TRBJ1-2, with D possibly being TRBD1 (5 bases). V was cut by 3 bases and J by 2 bases, with 10 bases left in between. The CDR3 runs to 14 residues. From germline, CDR1 is LNHDA and CDR2 SQIVND (reference sequence). The CDR3 reads CASSILGRNYGYTF. The CDR3, as DNA: TGTGCCAGTAGTATTCTGGGGCGGAACTATGGCTACACCTTC.

The chain links TRBV7-9 to TRBJ1-5, with a possible D match to TRBD1 (5 bases). This CDR3 contains 15 residues. V was shortened by 4 bases and J by 5 bases, with 15 bases between the two germline ends. Germline CDR1 reads SEHNR; CDR2 reads FQNEAQ (reference sequence). In DNA, the CDR3 is TGTGCCAGCAGCTCCCGGGCCTCGGGGGATCAGCCCCAGCATTTT. It specifies CASSSRASGDQPQHF.

The chain couples TRBV4-2 to TRBJ2-1; 8 positions match TRBD2. V gave up 4 bases and J gave up 9 bases; unmatched junction bases: 8. Looked up from germline, CDR1 is LGHNA and CDR2 is YNFKEQ. This CDR3 is 14 amino acids long. The CDR3 DNA reads as TGTGCCAGCAGCCTCCATCGGGAGGGTAGTGAGCAGTTCTTC. It encodes CASSLHREGSEQFF.

This rearrangement joins TRBV25-1 to TRBJ2-1, with a weak D call TRBD2 (5 bases). There are 12 residues in the CDR3. In germline, CDR1 is MGHDK, CDR2 SYGVNS. Between the trimmed V and J ends, which lost 8 bases and 8 bases, there was a span of 13 bases. CDR3 sequence (DNA): TGTGCCAGCTCCATTGCCGGGGATGAGCAGTTCTTC. Protein: CASSIAGDEQFF.

V usage is TRBV19 and J usage is TRBJ2-2; 8 bases match TRBD2. With V trimmed by 3 bases and J by 4 bases, 1 base remained unmatched. CDR3 size: 14 residues. CDR1 and CDR2 from the germline V gene are LNHDA and SQIVND (reference sequence). CDR3 loop: CASSMSGGTGELFF. CDR3 DNA sequence: TGTGCCAGTAGTATGAGCGGGGGCACCGGGGAGCTGTTTTTT.

This chain connects TRBV7-3 to TRBJ2-2; 7 bases are a match to TRBD2. This CDR3 comprises 16 residues. Germline-derived CDR1 and CDR2 are SGHTA and FQGTGA. The trim removed 5 bases at V and 2 bases at J, leaving 8 bases unmatched. The CDR3 DNA sequence: TGTGCCAGCAGCCCCCCCCGGGGGGTCAACACCGGGGAGCTGTTTTTT. This encodes CASSPPRGVNTGELFF.

The CDR3 loop reads CASSFNRGWNYEQYV. For the CDR3, the DNA is TGTGCCAGCAGCTTTAACAGGGGATGGAACTACGAGCAGTACGTC. The genes are TRBV5-4 and TRBJ2-7; TRBD1 agrees at 7 bases. The CDR3 spans 15 residues. Germline V gene data show CDR1 as SGHNT and CDR2 as YYREEE (reference sequence). Trimming at V came to 2 bases and at J to 3 bases, leaving 8 bases not matched to a gene.

V and J are TRBV9 and TRBJ1-6, with D possibly being TRBD1 (5 bases). This CDR3 contains 14 residues. Trimming shortened V by 1 base and J by 6 bases, and 8 bases separated the two germline ends. The germline V gene encodes CDR1 SGDLS and CDR2 YYNGEE. Here the CDR3 DNA reads TGTGCCAGCAGCGTAACGACAGTTAATTCACCCCTCCACTTT. The encoded protein is CASSVTTVNSPLHF. Complete variable domain (other parts from reference TRBV9 and TRBJ1-6): DSGVTQTPKHLITATGQRVTLRCSPRSGDLSVYWYQQSLDQGLQFLIQYYNGEERAKGNILERFSAQQFPDLHSELNLSSLELGDSALYFCASSVTTVNSPLHFGNGTRLTVT.

The chain has TRBV10-2 and TRBJ1-2; 10 nucleotides align to TRBD1. Trimming cost V 6 bases and J 8 bases; bases outside gene matches: 9. The CDR3 has 14 amino acids. Germline V lookup: CDR1 WSHSY, CDR2 SAAADI. This chain's CDR3 is CASSPGTGVGGYTF. CDR3 sequence (DNA): TGCGCCAGCAGCCCCGGGACAGGGGTCGGCGGCTACACCTTC.

The gene calls are TRBV18 and TRBJ2-6; possible D gene TRBD1, 7 bases. V was shortened by 3 bases and J by 0 bases, with 15 bases between the two germline ends. This CDR3 is 18 amino acids long. Germline CDR1 is KGHSH and CDR2 is LQKENI. As DNA, the CDR3 is TGTGCCAGCTCACCCTACGGGGGACAGTCCTCTGGGGCCAACGTCCTGACTTTC. Translated, it gives CASSPYGGQSSGANVLTF.

This chain links TRBV5-1 with TRBJ2-3, with 8 nucleotides matching TRBD2. The trim removed 3 bases at V and 10 bases at J, leaving 7 bases unmatched. CDR3 size: 13 residues. CDR1 is SGHRS and CDR2 is YFSETQ in the germline V gene. CDR3 residues: CASSSSTSGAQYF. Written as DNA, the CDR3 is TGCGCCAGCAGCTCAAGCACTAGCGGAGCGCAGTATTTT.

With regard to this clone: The same CDR3 also results from other DNA sequences found in this sample. The CDR3: CSVRGYNQPQHF. The CDR3 DNA sequence: TGCAGCGTCAGGGGCTACAATCAGCCCCAGCATTTT. V usage is TRBV29-1 and J usage is TRBJ1-5; D is perhaps TRBD1 (6 bases). This CDR3 spans 12 amino acids. V was clipped by 6 bases and J by 3 bases, with 9 bases between them. CDR1 and CDR2 (germline): SQVTM, ANQGSEA. The full variable domain, completed using reference TRBV29-1 and TRBJ1-5, is SAVISQKPSRDICQRGTSLTIQCQVDSQVTMMFWYRQQPGQSLTLIATANQGSEATYESGFVIDKFPISRPNLTFSTLTVSNMSPEDSSIYLCSVRGYNQPQHFGDGTRLSIL.

The chain employs TRBV7-9 and TRBJ2-2, with TRBD2 as a possible D gene (7 bases). V was shortened by 7 bases and J by 0 bases, with 18 bases between the two germline ends. The CDR3 sequence is 17 residues long. Germline V gives CDR1 SEHNR, CDR2 FQNEAQ (reference sequence). Here the CDR3 reads CASILRGSGANTGELFF. In nucleotides, the CDR3 is TGTGCCAGCATCCTAAGGGGGAGCGGGGCGAACACCGGGGAGCTGTTTTTT.

The rearrangement links TRBV10-3 to TRBJ2-5, with D tentatively TRBD1 (6 bases). The CDR3 has 12 residues. The ends were cut back, 7 bases at V and 2 bases at J, with 8 bases in the middle. CDR1 and CDR2 from the germline V gene are ENHRY and SYGVKD. The chain's CDR3 is CAIKGQQETQYF. The DNA of the CDR3 is TGTGCCATCAAAGGACAGCAAGAGACCCAGTACTTC.

V usage is TRBV9 and J usage is TRBJ2-2, with D possibly matching TRBD2 (6 bases). The CDR3 is made up of 15 amino acids. The V gene lost 0 bases and the J gene lost 9 bases, with 15 bases spanning the gap. Germline V CDR1 and CDR2: SGDLS, YYNGEE. The CDR3 region has the DNA TGTGCCAGCAGCGTAGAAAATGGGCGGGAACGGGAGCTGTTTTTT. Translation: CASSVENGRERELFF.